The table lists the clone carrying this T cell receptor beta chain with a count of one. The target antigen is unknown. These data belong to a study of OX40 agonist ivuxolimab in advanced cancers. Only in-frame clones appear in the TCRdb table, and some are missing; sequencing was by immunoSEQ multiplex PCR. Of approximately 38,000 clones in the sample, around 82% were seen once. This CDR3 has 18 amino acids. Germline values: CDR1 LNHDA, CDR2 SQIVND (reference sequence). V was clipped by 1 base and J by 3 bases, with 19 bases between them. Broader study findings: In the 0.1 to 3.0 mg/kg range, CD4+ and CD8+ blood T cells had expanded clonally by week 6. It was not determined which antigens were specifically recognized by the peripheral T cells that had undergone clonal expansion. CD8+ T cells averaged more expanded clones than CD4+.

The material was CD4+ or CD8+ T cells sorted from blood, obtained in a trial of the OX40 agonist ivuxolimab. The clonotype was recovered from an adult with an advanced solid tumor such as melanoma, head and neck, liver or kidney cancer. The chain employs TRBV19 and TRBJ1-5; D is unresolved. The CDR3 loop reads CASSIGTGLVVDNQPQHF. CDR3 nucleotide sequence: TGTGCCAGTAGTATAGGGACCGGGCTTGTTGTCGACAATCAGCCCCAGCATTTT.